A selection of T cell receptor beta chains follows, all from one sample in a study of blood T cell repertoires in COVID-19. TCRdb's table, derived via immunoSEQ multiplex PCR, lists solely in-frame clones and lacks some. The data contain approximately 360,000 clones, roughly 90% of them singletons. Material for sequencing was peripheral blood. These receptors were obtained from a man aged 35-49 years with acute or convalescent COVID-19. Both conserved end residues are part of each CDR3. Each record gives: V gene, J gene, CDR3 protein.

v_gene: TRBV27
j_gene: TRBJ2-1
CDR3aa: CASSLKRRELDNEQFF

v_gene: TRBV4-1
j_gene: TRBJ1-5
CDR3aa: CASSHRQGGFQPQHF

v_gene: TRBV5-6
j_gene: TRBJ1-2
CDR3aa: CASSLQADRLLFGYTF

v_gene: TRBV18
j_gene: TRBJ1-4
CDR3aa: CASSPNRAGTNEKLFF

v_gene: TRBV5-1
j_gene: TRBJ1-2
CDR3aa: CASSLTGDMVYGYTF

v_gene: TRBV18
j_gene: TRBJ2-1
CDR3aa: CASSPPPSGVHSSYNEQFF

v_gene: TRBV12-3/TRBV12-4
j_gene: TRBJ1-1
CDR3aa: CASIAEMNTEAFF

v_gene: TRBV9
j_gene: TRBJ2-3
CDR3aa: CASSPSSGADTQYF

v_gene: TRBV29-1
j_gene: TRBJ2-7
CDR3aa: CSVEQRRGPDYEQYF

v_gene: TRBV19
j_gene: TRBJ1-1
CDR3aa: CASTHTGGPDTEAFF

v_gene: TRBV6-4
j_gene: TRBJ2-7
CDR3aa: CASSESRDRQDSYEQYF

v_gene: TRBV18
j_gene: TRBJ2-7
CDR3aa: CASSPTSSGGSVEQYF

v_gene: TRBV9
j_gene: TRBJ2-7
CDR3aa: CASSATSGGAREQYF

v_gene: TRBV6-2/TRBV6-3
j_gene: TRBJ2-5
CDR3aa: CASSYASGVPYF

v_gene: TRBV7-9
j_gene: TRBJ1-1
CDR3aa: CASSLSSPLTYTEAFF

v_gene: TRBV5-1
j_gene: TRBJ2-7
CDR3aa: CASSLFDRGYPSYEQYF

v_gene: TRBV6-1
j_gene: TRBJ1-5
CDR3aa: CASTQIGGNQPQHF

v_gene: TRBV3-1/TRBV3-2
j_gene: TRBJ2-1
CDR3aa: CASTHGVGTPSYNEQFF

v_gene: TRBV9
j_gene: TRBJ2-5
CDR3aa: CASSRLADKETQYF

v_gene: TRBV5-1
j_gene: TRBJ2-1
CDR3aa: CASSGGQDYNEQFF

v_gene: TRBV28
j_gene: TRBJ2-5
CDR3aa: CASNLPRDRGQTQYF

v_gene: TRBV27
j_gene: TRBJ1-6
CDR3aa: CASSVTGVIYNSPLHF

v_gene: TRBV4-1
j_gene: TRBJ1-2
CDR3aa: CASSQRLTGERYGYTF

v_gene: TRBV27
j_gene: TRBJ1-5
CDR3aa: CASSWGGQDSNQPQHF

v_gene: TRBV29-1
j_gene: TRBJ1-1
CDR3aa: CSVQPQGSEAFF

v_gene: TRBV9
j_gene: TRBJ2-7
CDR3aa: CASSAGGVQYF

v_gene: TRBV11-2
j_gene: TRBJ2-7
CDR3aa: CASSLALRELSYEQYF

v_gene: TRBV5-6
j_gene: TRBJ1-2
CDR3aa: CASSFRGSGYTF

v_gene: TRBV7-9
j_gene: TRBJ1-4
CDR3aa: CASSSLRDSKEKLFF

v_gene: TRBV4-1
j_gene: TRBJ1-3
CDR3aa: CASSQQGISGNTIYF

v_gene: TRBV28
j_gene: TRBJ2-1
CDR3aa: CASSSAGGYSYNEQFF

v_gene: TRBV2
j_gene: TRBJ2-7
CDR3aa: CASSAYDSYEQYF

v_gene: TRBV6-2/TRBV6-3
j_gene: TRBJ1-6
CDR3aa: CASSYLDRAYNSPLHF

v_gene: TRBV5-4
j_gene: TRBJ1-2
CDR3aa: CASSLDRVNYGYTF

v_gene: TRBV3-1/TRBV3-2
j_gene: TRBJ2-7
CDR3aa: CASSQDGLTFFYEQYF

v_gene: TRBV29-1
j_gene: TRBJ2-6
CDR3aa: CSVEDGLISGANVLTF

v_gene: TRBV2
j_gene: TRBJ1-6
CDR3aa: CASSPVRTGHSYNSPLHF

v_gene: TRBV27
j_gene: TRBJ1-1
CDR3aa: CASSPTHRAEAFF

v_gene: TRBV29-1
j_gene: TRBJ1-2
CDR3aa: CSVEKQGIPYGYTF

v_gene: TRBV7-2
j_gene: TRBJ2-7
CDR3aa: CASSLSSGGEQYF

v_gene: TRBV6-5
j_gene: TRBJ2-7
CDR3aa: CASSTWTGKGYEQYF

v_gene: TRBV5-4
j_gene: TRBJ1-2
CDR3aa: CASNGGSGTRGYTF

v_gene: TRBV4-2
j_gene: TRBJ2-2
CDR3aa: CASSPAGGYTGELFF

v_gene: TRBV28
j_gene: TRBJ1-5
CDR3aa: CASSLPYSNQPQHF

v_gene: TRBV3-1/TRBV3-2
j_gene: TRBJ1-1
CDR3aa: CASSQEGSNTEAFF

v_gene: TRBV6-1
j_gene: TRBJ2-3
CDR3aa: CASSAELPSSVRTDTQYF

v_gene: TRBV12-3/TRBV12-4
j_gene: TRBJ1-1
CDR3aa: CASSFPFFTEAFF

v_gene: TRBV28
j_gene: TRBJ1-3
CDR3aa: CASILRNTIYF

v_gene: TRBV3-1/TRBV3-2
j_gene: TRBJ2-3
CDR3aa: CASSPGGGLGTDTQYF

v_gene: TRBV4-1
j_gene: TRBJ2-1
CDR3aa: CASRLTSGAQLNEQFF

v_gene: TRBV12-3/TRBV12-4
j_gene: TRBJ2-5
CDR3aa: CASSLMGRRPQYF

v_gene: TRBV7-8
j_gene: TRBJ2-2
CDR3aa: CASSPARLAGLNTGELFF

v_gene: TRBV20-1
j_gene: TRBJ2-1
CDR3aa: CSEEGFNEQFF

v_gene: TRBV6-5
j_gene: TRBJ2-7
CDR3aa: CASSFGTLSYEQYF

v_gene: TRBV27
j_gene: TRBJ1-5
CDR3aa: CASSLPNQPQHF

v_gene: TRBV9
j_gene: TRBJ2-3
CDR3aa: CASSGLADTQYF

v_gene: TRBV21-1
j_gene: TRBJ2-2
CDR3aa: CPGQVGTGELFF

v_gene: TRBV27
j_gene: TRBJ2-2
CDR3aa: CASTNRESGELFF

v_gene: TRBV5-4
j_gene: TRBJ2-3
CDR3aa: CASSQAGGGGQGTQYF